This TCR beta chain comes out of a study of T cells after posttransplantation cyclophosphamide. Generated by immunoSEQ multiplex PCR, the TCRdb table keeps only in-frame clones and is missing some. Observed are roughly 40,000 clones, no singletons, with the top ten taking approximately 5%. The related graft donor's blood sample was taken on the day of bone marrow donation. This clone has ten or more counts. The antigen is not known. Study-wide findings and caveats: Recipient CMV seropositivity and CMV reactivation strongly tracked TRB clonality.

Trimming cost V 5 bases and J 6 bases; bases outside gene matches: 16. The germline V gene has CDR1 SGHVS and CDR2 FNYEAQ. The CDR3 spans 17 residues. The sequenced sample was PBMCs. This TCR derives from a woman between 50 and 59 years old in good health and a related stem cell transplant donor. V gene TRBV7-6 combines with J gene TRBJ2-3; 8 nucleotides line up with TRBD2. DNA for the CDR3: TGTGCCAGCAGCCCCCGGGTGACGGGGGGGTTTTGGGATACGCAGTATTTT. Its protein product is CASSPRVTGGFWDTQYF.